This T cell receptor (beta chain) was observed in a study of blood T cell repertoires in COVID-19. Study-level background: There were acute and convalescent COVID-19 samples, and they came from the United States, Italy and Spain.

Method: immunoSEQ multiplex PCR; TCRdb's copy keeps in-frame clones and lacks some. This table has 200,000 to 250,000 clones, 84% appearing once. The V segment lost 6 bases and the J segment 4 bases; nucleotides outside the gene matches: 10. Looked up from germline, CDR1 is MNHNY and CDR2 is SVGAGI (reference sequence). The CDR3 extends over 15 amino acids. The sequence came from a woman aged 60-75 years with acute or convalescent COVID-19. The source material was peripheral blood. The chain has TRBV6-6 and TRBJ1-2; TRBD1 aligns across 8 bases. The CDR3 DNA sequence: TGTGCCAGCAGCTCCATTAAGGGACAGGCCTATGGCTACACCTTC. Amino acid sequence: CASSSIKGQAYGYTF.